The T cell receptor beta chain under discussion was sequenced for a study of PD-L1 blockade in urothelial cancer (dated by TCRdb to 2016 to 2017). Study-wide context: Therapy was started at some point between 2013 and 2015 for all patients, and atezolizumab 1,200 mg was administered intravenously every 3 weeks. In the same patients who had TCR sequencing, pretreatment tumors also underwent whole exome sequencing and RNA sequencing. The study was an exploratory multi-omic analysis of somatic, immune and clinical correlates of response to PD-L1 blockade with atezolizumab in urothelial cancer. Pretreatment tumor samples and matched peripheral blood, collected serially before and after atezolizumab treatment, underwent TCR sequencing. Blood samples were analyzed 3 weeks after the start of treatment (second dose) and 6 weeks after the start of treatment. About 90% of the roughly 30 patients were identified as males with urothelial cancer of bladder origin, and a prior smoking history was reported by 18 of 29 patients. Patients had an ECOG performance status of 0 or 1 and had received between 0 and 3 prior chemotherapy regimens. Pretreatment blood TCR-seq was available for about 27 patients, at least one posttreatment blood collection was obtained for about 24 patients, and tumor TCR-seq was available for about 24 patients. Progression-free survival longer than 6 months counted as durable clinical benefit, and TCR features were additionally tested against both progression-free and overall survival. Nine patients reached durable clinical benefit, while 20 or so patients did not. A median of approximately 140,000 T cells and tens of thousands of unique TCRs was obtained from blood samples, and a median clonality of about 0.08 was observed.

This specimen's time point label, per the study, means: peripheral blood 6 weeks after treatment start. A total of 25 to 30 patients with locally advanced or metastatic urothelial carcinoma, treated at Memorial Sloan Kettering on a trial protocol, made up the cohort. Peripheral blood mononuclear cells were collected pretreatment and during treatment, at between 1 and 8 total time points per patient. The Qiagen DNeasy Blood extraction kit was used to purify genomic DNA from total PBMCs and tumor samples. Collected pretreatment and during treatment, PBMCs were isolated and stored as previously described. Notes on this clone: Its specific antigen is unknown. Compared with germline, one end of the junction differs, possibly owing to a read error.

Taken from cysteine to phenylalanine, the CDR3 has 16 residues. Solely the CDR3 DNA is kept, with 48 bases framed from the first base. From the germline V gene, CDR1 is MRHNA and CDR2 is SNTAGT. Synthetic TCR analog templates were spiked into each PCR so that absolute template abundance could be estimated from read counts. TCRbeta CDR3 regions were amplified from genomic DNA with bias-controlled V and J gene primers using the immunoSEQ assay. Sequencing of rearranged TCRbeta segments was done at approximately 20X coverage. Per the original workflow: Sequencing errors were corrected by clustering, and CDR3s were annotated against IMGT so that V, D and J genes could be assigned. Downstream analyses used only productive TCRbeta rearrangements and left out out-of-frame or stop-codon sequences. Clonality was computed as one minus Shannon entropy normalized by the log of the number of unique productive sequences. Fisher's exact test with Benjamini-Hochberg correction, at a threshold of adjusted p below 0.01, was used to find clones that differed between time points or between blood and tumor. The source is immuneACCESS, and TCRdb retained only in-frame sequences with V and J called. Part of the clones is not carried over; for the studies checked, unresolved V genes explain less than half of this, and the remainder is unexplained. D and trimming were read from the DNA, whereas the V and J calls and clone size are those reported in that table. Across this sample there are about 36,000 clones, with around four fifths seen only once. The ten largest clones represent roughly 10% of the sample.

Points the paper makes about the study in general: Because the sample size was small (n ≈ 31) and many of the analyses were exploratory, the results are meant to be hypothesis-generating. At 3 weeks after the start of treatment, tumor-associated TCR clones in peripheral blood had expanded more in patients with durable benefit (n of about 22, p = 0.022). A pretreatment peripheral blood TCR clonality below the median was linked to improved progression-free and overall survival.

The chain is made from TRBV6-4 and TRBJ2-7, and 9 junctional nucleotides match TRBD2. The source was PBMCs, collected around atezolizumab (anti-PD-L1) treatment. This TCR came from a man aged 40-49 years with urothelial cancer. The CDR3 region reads CASSLLIAGEKNEEYF. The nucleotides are TGTGCCAGCAGTCTATTAATAGCGGGAGAAAAGAACGAGGAGTACTTC.